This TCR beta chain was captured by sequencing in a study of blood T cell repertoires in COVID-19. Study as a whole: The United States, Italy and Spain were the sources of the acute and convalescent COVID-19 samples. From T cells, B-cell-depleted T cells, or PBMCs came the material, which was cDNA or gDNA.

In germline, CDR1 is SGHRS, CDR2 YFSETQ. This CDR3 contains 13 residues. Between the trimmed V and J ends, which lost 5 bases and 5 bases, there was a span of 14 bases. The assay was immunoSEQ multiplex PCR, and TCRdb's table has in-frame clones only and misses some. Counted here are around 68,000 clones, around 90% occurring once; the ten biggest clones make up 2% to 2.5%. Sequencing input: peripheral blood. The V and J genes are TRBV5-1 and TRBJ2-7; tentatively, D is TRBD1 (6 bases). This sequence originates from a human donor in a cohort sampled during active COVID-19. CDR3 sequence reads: CASSNRGKNEQYF. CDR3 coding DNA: TGCGCCAGCAGTAATAGGGGGAAGAACGAGCAGTACTTC.